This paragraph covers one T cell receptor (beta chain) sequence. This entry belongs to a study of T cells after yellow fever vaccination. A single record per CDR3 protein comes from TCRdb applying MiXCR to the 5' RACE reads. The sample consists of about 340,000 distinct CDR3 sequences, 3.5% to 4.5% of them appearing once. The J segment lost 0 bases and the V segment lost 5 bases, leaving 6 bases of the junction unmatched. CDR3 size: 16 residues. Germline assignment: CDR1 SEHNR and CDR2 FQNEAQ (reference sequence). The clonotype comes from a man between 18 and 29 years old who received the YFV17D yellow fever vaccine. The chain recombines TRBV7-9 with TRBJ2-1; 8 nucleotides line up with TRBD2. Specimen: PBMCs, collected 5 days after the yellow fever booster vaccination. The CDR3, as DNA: TGTGCCAGCAGCGCTCCGGGGGGGAGCTCCTACAATGAGCAGTTCTTC. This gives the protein CASSAPGGSSYNEQFF.